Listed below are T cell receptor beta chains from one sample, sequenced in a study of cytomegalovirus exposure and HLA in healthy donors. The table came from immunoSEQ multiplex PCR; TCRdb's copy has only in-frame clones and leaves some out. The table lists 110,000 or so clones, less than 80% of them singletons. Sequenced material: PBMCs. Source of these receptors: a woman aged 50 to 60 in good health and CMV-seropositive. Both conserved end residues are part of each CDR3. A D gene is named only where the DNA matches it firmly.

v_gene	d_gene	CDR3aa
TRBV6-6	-	CASSTDNLPNYGYTF
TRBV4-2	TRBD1	CASGPQGDYGYTF
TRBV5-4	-	CASSINRDTEAFF
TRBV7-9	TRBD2	CASSSRGAGSSYNEQFF
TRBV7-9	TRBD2	CASSSLAGEETQYF
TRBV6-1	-	CASSDFMTGRVSYEQYF
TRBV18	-	CASSPPFGGGSTEAFF
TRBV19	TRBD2	CASSSSSGIAETQYF
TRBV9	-	CASSPGDRPTEAFF
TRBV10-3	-	CAISEYDIQYF
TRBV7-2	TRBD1	CASSLGQGYGYTF
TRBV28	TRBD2	CASSQGLVGQETQYF
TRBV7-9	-	CASSNQGNEQFF
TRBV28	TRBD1	CASKGTAYEQYF